This T cell receptor beta chain appears in the sequencing data of a study of blood T cell repertoires in COVID-19. Overall study context: Material from acute and convalescent COVID-19 was sourced from the United States, Italy and Spain.

Per the study methods: Cell counts per sample came from amplifying reference gene primers. Here immunoSEQ multiplex PCR was the method, and the copy in TCRdb shows in-frame clones only, minus some. The V and J calls and clone size are taken from that table; D and trimming were inferred from the DNA. The sample consists of 290,000 or so clones, around 87% of them appearing once. This clonotype was obtained from a man between 18 and 35 years old with active or convalescent COVID-19. Sample: peripheral blood.

CDR3 bases: TGCGCCAGCAGCCAAGATCCGCTAGCCGAGCAGTTCTTC. The encoded protein is CASSQDPLAEQFF. This chain connects TRBV4-3 to TRBJ2-1; weak D call: TRBD2 (5 bases). The CDR3 runs to 13 residues. Germline assignment: CDR1 LGHNA and CDR2 YSLEER. The germline V and J ends were trimmed by 0 bases and 10 bases, with 10 bases remaining between them.